This T cell receptor (beta chain) was recovered during a study of T cells in Graves' hyperthyroidism and ophthalmopathy. In its sample, this clonotype was seen many times. Its antigen is unidentified. There were TCR beta CDR3 regions amplified from RNA transcripts. TCR CDR3 underwent first-round RT-PCR with the HTBI primer set. TCRdb re-derived calls from the multiplex PCR reads in MiXCR, one entry per CDR3 protein. This table has about 600,000 distinct CDR3 sequences, more than 14% appearing once. A NOSPECS grade of at least 4, a Clinical Activity Score of at least 3 and duration under 3 months were recorded in ophthalmopathy patients. Findings of the study overall: Most thyroid clonotypes with frequency above 0.001 were detected in blood. Classification by a 13 V-J model distinguished ophthalmopathy from stable hyperthyroidism.

Losses at the gene ends were 10 bases for V and 6 bases for J; bases not matched to a gene: 3. CDR1 and CDR2 from the germline V gene are SNHLY and FYNNEI. CDR3 length: 12 amino acids. The chain is built from TRBV2 and TRBJ2-1, with TRBD1 identical over 10 bases. This clonotype was obtained from a woman in her fifties or sixties with Graves' ophthalmopathy. Sequencing was carried out using blood. CDR3 protein: CAIRDRGNEQFF. The CDR3 region has the DNA TGTGCCATTCGGGACAGGGGCAATGAGCAGTTCTTC. The full variable domain, rest sourced from reference TRBV2 and TRBJ2-1, is EPEVTQTPSHQVTQMGQEVILRCVPISNHLYFYWYRQILGQKVEFLVSFYNNEISEKSEIFDDQFSVERPDGSNFTLKIRSTKLEDSAMYFCAIRDRGNEQFFGPGTRLTVL.